This T cell receptor beta chain derives from a study of PD-L1 blockade in urothelial cancer. On the study more broadly: Patients took up atezolizumab in about 2014 at 1,200 mg intravenously every 3 weeks.

This clone appeared once. What it binds is not known. Regarding time point: pretreatment peripheral blood. Patients in the study were battling locally advanced or metastatic urothelial carcinoma. Patients yielded 1 to 8 samples each, pretreatment and on-treatment. Data came from immunoSEQ multiplex PCR; TCRdb stores just in-frame clones and leaves some out. The sample yields roughly 20,000 clones, about 89% seen once. General observations from the study: Better survival was forecast by a pretreatment blood TCR clonality below the median.

CDR1 SGHRS and CDR2 YFSETQ come from the germline V gene. With 3 bases clipped from V and 3 bases from J, the junction kept 5 bases outside the gene matches. The CDR3 loop spans 14 amino acids. This chain connects TRBV5-1 to TRBJ2-5; 7 bases match TRBD1. The TCR sequence derives from a man aged 70 or older with urothelial cancer. Sequences were derived from PBMCs, sampled around atezolizumab (anti-PD-L1) treatment. CDR3 DNA sequence: TGCGCCAGCAGCTCCGGGACAGCGGAAGAGACCCAGTACTTC. It specifies CASSSGTAEETQYF.